This TCR beta chain was sequenced in a study of T-cell memory formation after mild COVID-19. Across the study: Largely donor-specific sequence clusters came from a couple of donors.

Employing constant-segment primers, 5'RACE generated TCR alpha and TCR beta cDNA libraries bearing sample barcodes and UMIs. One entry per CDR3 protein results from TCRdb running MiXCR on the 5' RACE reads. The table lists 300,000 to 400,000 distinct CDR3 sequences, around 28% of them singletons. Study conclusions and caveats: For contracting clones, CD4+ ones sat mainly in CM and EM, CD8+ in EMRA.

The sample holds many counts of this clonotype. Its target is not known. Germline V gene sequence: CDR1 SQVTM, CDR2 ANQGSEA. The CDR3 loop spans 13 amino acids. Trimming left V 3 bases short and J 1 base short, with 8 bases between. The specimen sequenced was PBMCs or a T cell subset sorted from them (not recorded which). The chain recombines TRBV29-1 with TRBJ2-3, with D unresolved. This TCR derives from an adult woman who had mild COVID-19 (a few samples of this study predate the infection). Cell type and time point are not known. This CDR3 is CSVDPGGTDTQYF. The DNA of the CDR3 is TGCAGCGTTGATCCTGGGGGCACAGATACGCAGTATTTT.